A single T cell receptor beta chain is shown here with its context. The data derive from a study of blood T cell repertoires in COVID-19. On the study more broadly: Spain, Italy and the United States supplied samples that represented acute and convalescent COVID-19. Sample material is recorded as cDNA or gDNA derived from T cells, B-cell-depleted T cells, or PBMCs.

The CDR3 is 16 amino acids. V dropped 8 bases and J dropped 0; count of bases not matched to a gene: 12. From germline, CDR1 is MNHEY and CDR2 SMNVEV (reference sequence). In the authors' workflow: Amplifying reference gene primers gave estimates of nucleated cell counts. The assay was immunoSEQ multiplex PCR, and TCRdb's table has in-frame clones only and misses some. V and J calls and clone size are copied from that table; D and trimming were computed from the DNA. The sample shows tens of thousands of clones, around 80% of them seen only once. The chain links TRBV27 to TRBJ2-7; 8 bases are shared with TRBD1. The origin of this receptor is a human donor in a cohort sampled during active COVID-19. Sequenced sample: peripheral blood. In DNA form, the CDR3 reads TGTGCCAGCGCACGCCGGGACAGGCGACCCTCCTACGAGCAGTACTTC. Translated: CASARRDRRPSYEQYF.